The next 11 T cell receptor beta chains were all read from a single sample in a study of tumor-infiltrating lymphocytes in primary liver carcinoma. The input was 450 to 500 ng total RNA; TCR beta cDNA was made from it with a constant-region primer. Three rounds of nested multiplex PCR with slightly modified ARM-PCR produced TCR beta libraries. A C-beta reverse primer and TRBV1-TRBV30 forward primers served in each of the first two PCR rounds, at about 10 cycles apiece. TCRdb reprocessed the multiplex PCR reads via MiXCR and lists one record per CDR3 protein. The sample contains around 70,000 distinct CDR3 sequences, roughly three quarters of which appear only once. The study co-extracted DNA and RNA from around 20-30 mg of unsorted bulk tissue. Source material: liver tumor tissue from sampling region 4. Subset specified: tumor region T4, right-lateral pole. Receptors originate from a man aged 40-50 years with primary liver carcinoma and hepatitis B virus infection.

A single count supports this clonotype. At one end the junction does not follow the germline gene, possibly because of a read error. This sequence joins TRBV6-5 and TRBJ2-7, with a possible D match to TRBD2 (6 bases). The CDR3 covers 15 residues. Germline V gene sequence: CDR1 MNHEY, CDR2 SVGAGI. CDR3 residues: CASSPRVGRAIEHYF. For the CDR3, the DNA is TGTGCCAGCAGTCCCCGGGTCGGGAGAGCGATCGAGCACTACTTC.

This clonotype was counted many times. In DNA, the CDR3 is TGCGCCAGCAGCCAAGGAGGACAGGGTTCCTACTACGAGCAGTACTTC. Translated: CASSQGGQGSYYEQYF. The V gene is TRBV4-1, the J gene TRBJ2-7; 8 nucleotides match TRBD1. This CDR3 comprises 16 residues. J was trimmed by 3 bases and V by 1 base; bases with no gene match: 8. Germline CDR1 reads MGHRA; CDR2 reads YSYEKL.

This rearrangement joins TRBV11-1 to TRBJ2-3; TRBD2 matches 11 bases. CDR1 is SGHAT and CDR2 is FQDESV in the germline V gene (reference sequence). Trimming cost V 5 bases and J 14 bases; bases outside gene matches: 18. The CDR3 extends over 16 amino acids. DNA of the CDR3: TGTGCCAGCAGCATGGGACTAGCGGTTAGCACAGATACACTGTATTTT. As protein: CASSMGLAVSTDTLYF.

Details on this clonotype: The germline gene is not matched at one end of the junction; a read error may be the cause. The chain joins TRBV4-1 to TRBJ2-7, with D perhaps TRBD1 (6 bases). The CDR3 covers 13 residues. The germline gives CDR1 MGHRA, CDR2 YSYEKL. The CDR3 DNA reads TGCGCCAGCAGCCACAGGGGTTCCTACGAACAGTACTTC. Its translation: CASSHRGSYEQYF.

In regard to this clonotype: Germline is not matched at one junction end, which may reflect a read error. The chain has TRBV12-3 or TRBV12-4 and TRBJ2-3; D is perhaps TRBD2 (5 bases). The CDR3 contains 17 residues. CDR3 residues: CASSSPLVGESRDTQYF. The CDR3 region has the DNA TGTGCGAGCAGTTCGCCACTGGTGGGAGAGTCAAGAGATACGCAGTATTTT.

This clonotype has a single count. Lacking the conserved final phenylalanine or tryptophan, this CDR3 likely reflects a read error. CDR3 coding DNA: TGTGCCAGCAGTCCCTATGGTCGTGTTAACGAGCAGTACCTC. Protein product: CASSPYGRVNEQYL. V usage is TRBV6-5 and J usage is TRBJ2-7; D gene unclear. The germline V and J ends were trimmed by 5 bases and 5 bases, with 16 bases remaining between them. Germline loops: CDR1 MNHEY, CDR2 SVGAGI. The CDR3 consists of 14 residues.

V and J are TRBV11-2 and TRBJ2-5; TRBD1 might be the D (5 bases). The CDR3 sequence is 17 residues long. V was trimmed by 1 base and J by 2 bases, leaving 17 bases between them. Germline V CDR1 and CDR2: SGHAT, FQNNGV. The CDR3: CASSLVRRGSRQETQYF. The DNA for the CDR3 is TGTGCCAGCAGCTTAGTTCGTAGGGGCAGTCGGCAAGAGACCCAGTACTTC.

In regard to this clonotype: Mismatch with germline at one junction end may stem from a read error. This chain links TRBV25-1 with TRBJ1-4; D may be TRBD1 (5 bases). The germline V gene has CDR1 MGHDK and CDR2 SYGVNS. The CDR3 runs 15 residues. This CDR3 reads CASSPGQGRYEKPFF. CDR3 sequence (DNA): TGTGCCAGCAGTCCAGGGCAGGGTAGATATGAAAAACCGTTTTTT.

In the case of this clonotype: A much larger clonotype is one base distant, so this may be a read error. V usage is TRBV13 and J usage is TRBJ1-2, with a weak D call TRBD1 (6 bases). CDR1 PRHDT and CDR2 FYEKMQ come from the germline V gene (reference sequence). The CDR3 spans 14 residues. As DNA, the CDR3 is TGTACCAGCAGTTTCCCGAGGGGGGCCGATGGCTACACCTTC. Protein: CTSSFPRGADGYTF.

The table lists this clonotype with a few counts. DNA of the CDR3: TGCAGTGCTAGAGATCCCCAGGGTAGGAATTCACCCCTCCACTTT. Translated, it gives CSARDPQGRNSPLHF. The rearrangement links TRBV20-1 to TRBJ1-6; TRBD1 might be the D (5 bases). The V and J ends lost 0 bases and 7 bases respectively, with 13 bases between them. This CDR3 is built from 15 residues. Germline lookup yields CDR1 DFQATT and CDR2 SNEGSKA (reference sequence).

In regard to this clonotype: A junction end diverges from the germline sequence, so it may reflect a read error. The chain uses TRBV6-2 or TRBV6-3 and TRBJ1-1; tentative D call: TRBD1 (5 bases). Looked up from germline, CDR1 is MNHEY and CDR2 is SVGEGT. This CDR3 spans 13 amino acids. The CDR3 bases are TGTGTCAGCAGCTGGGACCCGAACACTGAGGCTTTCTTT. Amino acids: CVSSWDPNTEAFF.